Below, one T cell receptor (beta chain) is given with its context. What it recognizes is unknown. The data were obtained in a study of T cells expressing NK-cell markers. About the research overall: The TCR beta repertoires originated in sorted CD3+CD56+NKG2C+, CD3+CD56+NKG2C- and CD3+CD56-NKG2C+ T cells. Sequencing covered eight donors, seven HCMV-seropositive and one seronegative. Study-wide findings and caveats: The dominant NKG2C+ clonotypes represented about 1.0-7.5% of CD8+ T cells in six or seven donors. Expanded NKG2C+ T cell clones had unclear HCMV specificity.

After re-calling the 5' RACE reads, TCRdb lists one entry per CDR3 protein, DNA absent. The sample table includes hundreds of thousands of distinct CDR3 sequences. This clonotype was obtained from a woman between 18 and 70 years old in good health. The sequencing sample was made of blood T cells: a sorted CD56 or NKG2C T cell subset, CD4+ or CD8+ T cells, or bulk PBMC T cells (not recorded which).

CDR3 in amino acids: CASSLDLLGGQYF. V and J are TRBV13 and TRBJ2-3. The CDR3 totals 13 residues. Germline CDR1 and CDR2: PRHDT and FYEKMQ (reference sequence).